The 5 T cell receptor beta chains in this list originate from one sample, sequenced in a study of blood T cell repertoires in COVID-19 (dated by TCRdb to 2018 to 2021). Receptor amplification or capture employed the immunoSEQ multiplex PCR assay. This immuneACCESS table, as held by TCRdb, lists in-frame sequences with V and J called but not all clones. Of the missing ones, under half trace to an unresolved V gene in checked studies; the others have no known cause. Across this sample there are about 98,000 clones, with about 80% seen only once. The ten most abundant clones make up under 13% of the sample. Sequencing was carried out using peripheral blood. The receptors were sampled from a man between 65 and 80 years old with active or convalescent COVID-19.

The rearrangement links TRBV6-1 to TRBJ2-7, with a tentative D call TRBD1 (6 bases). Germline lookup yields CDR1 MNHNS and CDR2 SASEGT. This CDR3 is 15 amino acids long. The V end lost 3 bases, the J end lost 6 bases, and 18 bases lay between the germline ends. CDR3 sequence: CASSDRVGAVLEQYF. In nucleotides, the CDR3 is TGTGCCAGCAGTGATAGGGTGGGGGCAGTCCTCGAGCAGTACTTC.

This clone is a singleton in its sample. CDR3 in amino acids: CASSETAGAGETQYF. The DNA of the CDR3 is TGCGCCAGCAGTGAGACGGCAGGGGCAGGCGAGACCCAGTACTTC. V is TRBV10-1 and J is TRBJ2-5; TRBD1 is a possible D gene (6 bases). Germline CDR1 reads WNHNN; CDR2 reads SYGVQD (reference sequence). V was clipped by 2 bases and J by 5 bases, with 15 bases between them. The length of the CDR3 is 15 residues.

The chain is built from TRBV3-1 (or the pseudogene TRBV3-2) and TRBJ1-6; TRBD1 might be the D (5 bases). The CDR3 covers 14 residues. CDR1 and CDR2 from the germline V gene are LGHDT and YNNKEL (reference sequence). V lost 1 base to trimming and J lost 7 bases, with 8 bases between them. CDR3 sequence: CASSQVGGNSPLHF. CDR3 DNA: TGTGCCAGCAGCCAAGTGGGGGGGAATTCACCCCTCCACTTT.

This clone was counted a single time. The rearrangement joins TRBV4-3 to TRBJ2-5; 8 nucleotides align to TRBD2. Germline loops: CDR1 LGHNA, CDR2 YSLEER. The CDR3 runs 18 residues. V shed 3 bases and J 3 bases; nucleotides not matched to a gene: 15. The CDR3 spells CASSHSWLGGGREETQYF. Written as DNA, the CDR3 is TGCGCCAGCAGCCACTCTTGGCTAGGCGGGGGGCGGGAAGAGACCCAGTACTTC.

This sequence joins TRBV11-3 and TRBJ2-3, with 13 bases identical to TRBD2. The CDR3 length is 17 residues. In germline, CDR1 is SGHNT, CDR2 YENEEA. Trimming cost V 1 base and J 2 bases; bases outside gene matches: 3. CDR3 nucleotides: TGTGCCAGCAGCTTAGTAGGGACTAGCGGGGTCACAGATACGCAGTATTTT. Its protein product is CASSLVGTSGVTDTQYF.